The next 21 T cell receptor beta chains were all read from a single sample in a study of T cell repertoires in cytomegalovirus infection. The antigens for these receptors are not known. TCRdb called the reads again in MiXCR, with one record for every CDR3 protein. The top ten hold 60% to 85% of the sample, which has under 90,000 distinct CDR3 sequences, approximately 22% seen once. The sequenced material came from PBMCs, sequenced either directly or after in vitro stimulation (not recorded which). The receptors were gathered from a human donor in good health (CMV status not recorded). Some clones in this sample may be carry-over from other donors' samples.

The genes are TRBV15 and TRBJ1-5; D not resolved. Trimming left V 3 bases short and J 6 bases short, with 21 bases between. This CDR3 has 17 residues. Germline CDR1 is LNHNV and CDR2 is YYDKDF (reference sequence). The CDR3 nucleotides read TGTGCCACCAGCAGGGGAGACCGAGGTTCCCGTTCTCAGCCCCAGCATTTT. It encodes CATSRGDRGSRSQPQHF.

This clonotype was detected a few times. This chain links TRBV6-2 or TRBV6-3 with TRBJ2-7, with D possibly TRBD2 on 6 matching bases. Trimming shortened V by 2 bases and J by 3 bases, and 11 bases separated the two germline ends. The CDR3 extends over 14 amino acids. Germline V gene sequence: CDR1 MNHEY, CDR2 SVGEGT. The CDR3 bases are TGTGCCAGCAGTTACCGTCTAGCGTACTACGAGCAGTACTTC. Encoded protein: CASSYRLAYYEQYF.

The CDR3 here is CASKTSYGYTF. The DNA of the CDR3 is TGTGCCAGCAAAACGAGTTATGGCTACACCTTC. The gene calls are TRBV6-2 or TRBV6-3 and TRBJ1-2; D is uncertain. The CDR3 has 11 amino acids. Per the germline V gene, CDR1 is MNHEY and CDR2 is SVGEGT. Trimming took 7 bases from V and 5 from J, leaving 8 bases between them.

The chain carries TRBV2 and TRBJ2-2; 11 positions agree with TRBD2. The V gene's germline CDR1 is SNHLY and CDR2 FYNNEI. The CDR3 contains 16 residues. The V and J ends lost 6 bases and 6 bases, in that order; junction bases with no gene match: 9. The CDR3 region is CASRVTSGSSPGELFF. In DNA form, the CDR3 reads TGTGCCAGCAGGGTTACTAGCGGGAGTAGCCCCGGGGAGCTGTTTTTT.

This clonotype was counted only a few times. J is TRBJ2-1 and V is TRBV7-2; D possibly corresponds to TRBD2 (5 bases). V shed 0 bases and J shed 7 bases, with 10 bases lying between them. The CDR3 runs 14 residues. Germline V gives CDR1 SGHTA, CDR2 FQGNSA. The CDR3 DNA is TGTGCCAGCAGCTTAGCGGGAGTTGTGAATGAGCAGTTCTTC. Translating it yields CASSLAGVVNEQFF.

V and J are TRBV6-1 and TRBJ2-1; TRBD2 agrees at 12 bases. The V and J ends lost 5 bases and 6 bases, in that order; junction bases with no gene match: 5. There are 15 residues in the CDR3. The germline V gene encodes CDR1 MNHNS and CDR2 SASEGT. CDR3 sequence reads: CASSLLAGGFNEQFF. The CDR3 DNA reads TGTGCCAGCAGTCTTCTAGCGGGGGGGTTCAATGAGCAGTTCTTC.

This sequence joins TRBV5-1 and TRBJ1-4, with D hard to call. Germline V lookup: CDR1 SGHRS, CDR2 YFSETQ. The CDR3 is 15 amino acids. V shed 0 bases and J shed 5 bases, with 11 bases lying between them. CDR3 in DNA: TGCGCCAGCAGCTTGGACGGCACGCTAAATGAAAAACTGTTTTTT. Protein sequence: CASSLDGTLNEKLFF.

The genes are TRBV25-1 and TRBJ2-1; D remains ambiguous. Per the germline V gene, CDR1 is MGHDK and CDR2 is SYGVNS. The CDR3 contains 13 residues. V was pared by 0 bases and J by 3 bases, with 3 bases between. The CDR3 DNA reads as TGTGCCAGCAGTGAATACGGCTACAATGAGCAGTTCTTC. This translates into CASSEYGYNEQFF. Combining the CDR3 with reference TRBV25-1 and TRBJ2-1 gives the whole variable domain EADIYQTPRYLVIGTGKKITLECSQTMGHDKMYWYQQDPGMELHLIHYSYGVNSTEKGDLSSESTVSRIRTEHFPLTLESARPSHTSQYLCASSEYGYNEQFFGPGTRLTVL.

The chain employs TRBV5-1 and TRBJ2-1; perhaps D is TRBD1 or TRBD2 (5 bases each). Germline V lookup: CDR1 SGHRS, CDR2 YFSETQ. Trimming cost V 1 base and J 5 bases, with 10 bases left between them. The CDR3 contains 14 residues. CDR3 DNA: TGCGCCAGCAGCTTGCGGGGACCCGACAATGAGCAGTTCTTC. Its protein product is CASSLRGPDNEQFF.

V and J are TRBV29-1 and TRBJ2-2, with D possibly matching TRBD1 (5 bases). From germline, CDR1 is SQVTM and CDR2 ANQGSEA. The CDR3 is made up of 12 amino acids. With 6 bases removed from V and 7 bases from J, the gap between germline ends came to 12 bases. The CDR3 DNA is TGCAGCGTGGCCCCAGGGAACGGGGAGCTGTTTTTT. Translation: CSVAPGNGELFF.

The CDR3 region is CASRGGEFVEQFF. The CDR3 DNA follows: TGTGCCAGCCGGGGGGGGGAGTTTGTTGAGCAGTTCTTC. The chain has TRBV6-1 and TRBJ2-1; 8 positions match TRBD2. CDR1 is MNHNS, CDR2 SASEGT, per germline. CDR3 length equals 13 residues. The J segment lost 9 bases and the V segment lost 8 bases, leaving 9 bases of the junction unmatched.

This clonotype was detected many times. The rearrangement uses TRBV7-2 and TRBJ1-4; 8 bases agree with TRBD1. J gave up 7 bases and V 1 base, and 8 bases lay outside the gene matches. The CDR3 is made up of 16 amino acids. Germline-derived CDR1 and CDR2 are SGHTA and FQGNSA. The CDR3 coding sequence is TGTGCCAGCAGCTTAGGGACAGGGTATGGCGGTGAAAAACTGTTTTTT. This translates into CASSLGTGYGGEKLFF.

The genes are TRBV27 and TRBJ2-7, with TRBD2 identical over 12 bases. This CDR3 has 14 amino acids. V was clipped by 4 bases and J by 4 bases; unmatched bases: 2. CDR1 is MNHEY and CDR2 is SMNVEV in the germline V gene (reference sequence). For the CDR3, the DNA is TGTGCCAGCAGTTCTCTAGCGGGAGGGTACGAGCAGTACTTC. Its translation: CASSSLAGGYEQYF.

This sequence joins TRBV30 and TRBJ2-1, with 13 bases fitting TRBD2. With V trimmed by 2 bases and J by 7 bases, 5 bases remained unmatched. The CDR3 is made up of 15 amino acids. CDR1 is GTSNPN and CDR2 is SVGIG in the germline V gene (reference sequence). The CDR3 DNA follows: TGTGCCTGGAGTCTCCGACTAGCGGGGGGAAATGAGCAGTTCTTC. Encoded protein: CAWSLRLAGGNEQFF.

The chain has TRBV18 and TRBJ2-5; TRBD1 matches 10 bases. The CDR3 is 14 residues long. The V and J ends lost 4 bases and 3 bases, in that order; junction bases with no gene match: 2. Germline V gives CDR1 KGHSH, CDR2 LQKENI. CDR3 in DNA: TGTGCCAGCTCACTGACAGGGGGCAAAGAGACCCAGTACTTC. Amino acids: CASSLTGGKETQYF.

This clonotype was detected many times. The chain links TRBV6-5 to TRBJ1-2; possible D gene TRBD1, 5 bases. Germline V gene data show CDR1 as MNHEY and CDR2 as SVGAGI. This CDR3 has 13 amino acids. Trimming removed 2 bases at V and 12 bases at J, with 16 bases between. The CDR3 here is CASSYHSVGGNTF. For the CDR3, the DNA is TGTGCCAGCAGTTACCACTCGGTGGGGGGAAACACCTTC.

This clonotype was counted at least ten times. The V and J genes are TRBV7-2 and TRBJ2-2, with D perhaps matching TRBD1 (5 bases). The CDR3 has 15 residues. Per germline, CDR1 SGHTA and CDR2 FQGNSA. V dropped 0 bases and J dropped 5 bases, with 10 bases sitting between them. The CDR3 reads CASSLALRATGELFF. The CDR3 region has the DNA TGTGCCAGCAGCTTAGCGCTCAGGGCTACCGGGGAGCTGTTTTTT.

This sequence joins TRBV6-6 and TRBJ1-6, with 7 positions matching TRBD1. Germline CDR1 reads MNHNY; CDR2 reads SVGAGI (reference sequence). The CDR3 contains 14 residues. Trimming took 5 bases from V and 7 from J; bases not matched to a gene: 5. The CDR3 DNA reads TGTGCCAGCAGTCTGGGACAGTCAAATTCACCCCTCCACTTT. Its translation is CASSLGQSNSPLHF.

This clonotype was seen ten or more times. The CDR3: CASRFGVSGANVLTF. DNA of the CDR3: TGTGCCAGCAGGTTCGGGGTATCTGGGGCCAACGTCCTGACTTTC. The rearrangement links TRBV12-3 or TRBV12-4 to TRBJ2-6; perhaps TRBD2 as D (5 bases). The CDR3 spans 15 residues. Trimming stripped 6 bases from V and 1 base from J, with 10 bases between.

This clonotype was picked up a small number of times. The chain uses TRBV12-3 or TRBV12-4 and TRBJ2-1, with 8 bases fitting TRBD1. Trimming cost V 5 bases and J 7 bases; bases outside gene matches: 7. The CDR3 totals 14 residues. The CDR3 region has the DNA TGTGCCAGCAGTCTCAGGGGGCAAGGGAATGAGCAGTTCTTC. Amino acid sequence: CASSLRGQGNEQFF.

The chain employs TRBV29-1 and TRBJ1-5, with TRBD1 identical over 7 bases. Germline V CDR1 and CDR2: SQVTM, ANQGSEA. There are 15 residues in the CDR3. The V and J ends lost 7 bases and 4 bases, in that order; junction bases with no gene match: 13. In DNA form, the CDR3 reads TGCAGCGCGCTCGAGGGGGCCGGGGGGAATCAGCCCCAGCATTTT. This codes for CSALEGAGGNQPQHF.